This TCR beta chain was profiled in a study of identical twins. Regarding this clonotype: Its matching antigen is unknown.

Study conclusions and caveats: A cross-sectional statistical analysis, not follow-up of the same donors, supported the conclusions. Abundant beta clonotypes from cord blood had fewer insertions, unlike memory repertoires, which showed none. Monozygotic twin pairs showed more out-of-frame TCR alpha sharing than models estimated. The study found weaker excess twin sharing in beta out-of-frame sequences.

TCRdb re-analysed the 5' RACE reads in MiXCR, keeping a single row per CDR3 protein. The sample consists of about 460,000 distinct CDR3 sequences, 12% to 15% of them appearing once. Looked up from germline, CDR1 is PRHDT and CDR2 is FYEKMQ (reference sequence). This CDR3 is built from 12 residues. V was shortened by 4 bases and J by 3 bases, with 7 bases between the two germline ends. This sample was also put to use in a study of yellow fever vaccine responses in identical twins.

The chain couples TRBV13 to TRBJ2-7, with a weak D call TRBD2 (5 bases). Sequencing was done on a sample of CD4+ T cells sorted from blood. The source is a woman under 30 in good health. This CDR3 reads CASSSRDYEQYF. The DNA for the CDR3 is TGTGCCAGCAGCTCGAGGGACTACGAGCAGTACTTC.